The clone carrying this T cell receptor (beta chain) has a handful of counts. Its antigen is not known. These data come from a study of cytomegalovirus exposure and HLA in healthy donors. Study-wide background: Genotyping showed roughly 81% of 398 donors falling in the Caucasian-associated ancestry cluster.

Findings and caveats of the study: TCR beta sequences reportedly predicted most subjects' HLA-A and HLA-B alleles accurately. Earlier findings revealed that most TCR beta V segments proved productive either about 87% or about 30% of the time.

13 Jbeta primers and 60 Vbeta primers were used for the PCR. Using immunoSEQ multiplex PCR, the repertoire was profiled, and TCRdb retains in-frame clones only, with some absent. The sample lists around 130,000 clones; roughly four fifths were seen once. Sampled while nominally healthy, donors likely had unrecorded immune exposures. Losses at the gene ends were 0 bases for V and 7 bases for J; bases not matched to a gene: 3. The CDR3 totals 16 residues. Germline loops: CDR1 SGHNT, CDR2 YYREEE (reference sequence). This clonotype was obtained from a woman aged 45-65 years in good health and CMV-seronegative. The specimen sequenced was PBMCs. The V call is TRBV5-4, the J call TRBJ1-6, with 11 bases fitting TRBD1. Here the CDR3 DNA reads TGTGCCAGCAGCTTGGGGACAGGGGGCAGAAATTCACCCCTCCACTTT. The encoded protein is CASSLGTGGRNSPLHF.